This T cell receptor (beta chain) was captured by sequencing in a study of early T cells in non-severe SARS-CoV-2 infection. General study findings and limits: The study's VDJdb matching favored anti-spike CD8 responses and missed private and CD4 specificities.

Unique molecular identifiers were added to individual cDNA molecules. Using its own MiXCR run on the 5' RACE reads, TCRdb lists one record per CDR3 protein. The sample contains tens of thousands of distinct CDR3 sequences, approximately 12% of which appear only once. CDR3 size: 14 residues. The germline V gene encodes CDR1 MNHNY and CDR2 SVGAGI (reference sequence). After removal of 2 bases from V and 1 base from J, the junction contained 0 bases not matched to a gene. The table lists this clonotype with a few counts. What it binds is unknown. The sample was whole blood. This receptor was taken from an adult who was a healthcare worker with PCR-confirmed SARS-CoV-2 infection or an uninfected control (not recorded which). The rearrangement joins TRBV6-6 to TRBJ2-3; 7 positions match TRBD2. CDR3: CASSYTSGTDTQYF. The CDR3 coding sequence is TGTGCCAGCAGTTACACTAGCGGCACAGATACGCAGTATTTT.